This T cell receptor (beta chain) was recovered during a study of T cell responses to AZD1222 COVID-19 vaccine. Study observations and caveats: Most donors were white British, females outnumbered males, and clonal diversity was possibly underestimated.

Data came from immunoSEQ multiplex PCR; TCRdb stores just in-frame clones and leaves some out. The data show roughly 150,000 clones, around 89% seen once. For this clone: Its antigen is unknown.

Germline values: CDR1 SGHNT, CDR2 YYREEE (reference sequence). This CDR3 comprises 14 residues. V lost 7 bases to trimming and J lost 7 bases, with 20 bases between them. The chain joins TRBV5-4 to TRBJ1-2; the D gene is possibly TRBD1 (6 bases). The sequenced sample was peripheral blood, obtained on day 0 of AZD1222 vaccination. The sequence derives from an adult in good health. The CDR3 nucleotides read TGTGCCAGCTGGGGGCAGGGGTCCTGGTCTGGCTACACCTTC. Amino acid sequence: CASWGQGSWSGYTF.